The 9 T cell receptor beta chains in this list originate from one sample, sequenced in a study of cytotoxic CD8 clonotypes in ibrutinib-treated CLL (dated by TCRdb to the early 2020s). The meaning of the sample's time point label: progressive disease on ibrutinib. Library preparation employed the immunoSEQ multiplex PCR assay. In TCRdb, the immuneACCESS table is reduced to in-frame sequences with V and J assigned. These tables do not hold every clone; where another copy was compared, an unresolved V gene accounts for under half, and the others remain unexplained. The sample profile shows 40,000 or so clones; just over 70% of them were found once. 10% of the sample rests with the top ten. Source: PBMCs, taken at disease progression, from a patient treated with ibrutinib. These receptors originate from a human donor with chronic lymphocytic leukemia.

CDR3 amino acids: CASSPIGDYGGNQPQHF. The CDR3 region has the DNA TGTGCCAGCAGCCCTATTGGAGATTACGGGGGGAATCAGCCCCAGCATTTT. V is TRBV7-4 and J is TRBJ1-5, with D possibly being TRBD1 (5 bases). Germline CDR1 and CDR2: SGHVT and SQSDAQ. Trimming stripped 5 bases from V and 4 bases from J, with 21 bases between. The CDR3 is 17 amino acids.

The gene calls are TRBV2 and TRBJ1-2; TRBD1 is a possible D gene (5 bases). From germline, CDR1 is SNHLY and CDR2 FYNNEI. V lost 7 bases and J lost 6, with 21 bases in between. CDR3 size: 15 residues. This CDR3 is CASKGENDYRDGYTF. In DNA, the CDR3 is TGTGCCAGCAAAGGGGAAAACGACTACCGAGATGGCTACACCTTC. The full variable domain, completed using reference TRBV2 and TRBJ1-2, is EPEVTQTPSHQVTQMGQEVILRCVPISNHLYFYWYRQILGQKVEFLVSFYNNEISEKSEIFDDQFSVERPDGSNFTLKIRSTKLEDSAMYFCASKGENDYRDGYTFGSGTRLTVV.

CDR3 sequence reads: CASSREGRADTQYF. The CDR3 DNA is TGTGCCAGCAGCCGGGAGGGCAGGGCAGATACGCAGTATTTT. The rearrangement uses TRBV7-9 and TRBJ2-3, with TRBD2 matching over 8 bases. Trimming at V came to 5 bases and at J to 4 bases, leaving 5 bases not matched to a gene. Germline assignment: CDR1 SEHNR and CDR2 FQNEAQ (reference sequence). The CDR3 totals 14 residues. The full variable domain, its missing parts supplied by reference TRBV7-9 and TRBJ2-3, is DTGVSQNPRHKITKRGQNVTFRCDPISEHNRLYWYRQTLGQGPEFLTYFQNEAQLEKSRLLSDRFSAERPKGSFSTLEIQRTEQGDSAMYLCASSREGRADTQYFGPGTRLTVL.

The CDR3 DNA follows: TGTGCCAGCACTTTTATCGCGGGAGGAGGAGGCTACACCTTC. Its protein is CASTFIAGGGGYTF. The chain joins TRBV27 to TRBJ1-2; D unclear. V lost 7 bases to trimming and J lost 8 bases, with 20 bases between them. CDR3 length: 14 amino acids. The germline V gene has CDR1 MNHEY and CDR2 SMNVEV (reference sequence).

The CDR3 here is CASSLSREYNEQFF. The CDR3 DNA reads TGTGCCAGCAGCTTAAGCAGGGAATACAATGAGCAGTTCTTC. The V call is TRBV7-3, the J call TRBJ2-1; perhaps TRBD1 as D (5 bases). The ends were cut back, 1 base at V and 4 bases at J, with 8 bases in the middle. The CDR3 runs 14 residues. CDR1 and CDR2 (germline): SGHTA, FQGTGA.

As concerns this clone: A read error may produce the germline difference seen at one junction end. The chain links TRBV5-1 to TRBJ2-5; 11 bases line up with TRBD2. Looked up from germline, CDR1 is SGHRS and CDR2 is YFSETQ. The CDR3 covers 13 residues. In DNA, the CDR3 is TGCGCCAGCAGCGCCGGGACTAGCGGCAATACGGACTTC. Amino acid sequence: CASSAGTSGNTDF.

This chain joins TRBV7-8 and TRBJ1-1; D ambiguous. Trimming took 4 bases from V and 3 from J, leaving 9 bases between them. Germline lookup yields CDR1 SGHVS and CDR2 FQNEAQ. The CDR3 totals 13 residues. The CDR3 DNA sequence: TGTGCCAGCAGCTCCGGACGCCACACTGAAGCTTTCTTT. Its translation: CASSSGRHTEAFF. Full variable domain (missing parts from reference TRBV7-8 and TRBJ1-1): GAGVSQSPRYKVAKRGQDVALRCDPISGHVSLFWYQQALGQGPEFLTYFQNEAQLDKSGLPSDRFFAERPEGSVSTLKIQRTQQEDSAVYLCASSSGRHTEAFFGQGTRLTVV.

The chain joins TRBV5-1 to TRBJ2-2; 8 bases are a match to TRBD2. V lost 9 bases to trimming and J lost 0 bases; unmatched junction nucleotides: 13. Germline V gives CDR1 SGHRS, CDR2 YFSETQ. CDR3 length: 17 residues. Written as DNA, the CDR3 is TGCGCCACCCACCGGGAGGGGTATTATGCGAACACCGGGGAGCTGTTTTTT. Translated, it gives CATHREGYYANTGELFF.

The gene calls are TRBV11-2 and TRBJ2-3; the D is unclear. With 0 bases removed from V and 4 bases from J, the gap between germline ends came to 11 bases. CDR1 and CDR2 from the germline V gene are SGHAT and FQNNGV. The CDR3 has 15 amino acids. The CDR3 protein is CASSLDPRGSDTQYF. The CDR3 DNA follows: TGTGCCAGCAGCTTAGATCCTCGCGGCTCAGATACGCAGTATTTT.